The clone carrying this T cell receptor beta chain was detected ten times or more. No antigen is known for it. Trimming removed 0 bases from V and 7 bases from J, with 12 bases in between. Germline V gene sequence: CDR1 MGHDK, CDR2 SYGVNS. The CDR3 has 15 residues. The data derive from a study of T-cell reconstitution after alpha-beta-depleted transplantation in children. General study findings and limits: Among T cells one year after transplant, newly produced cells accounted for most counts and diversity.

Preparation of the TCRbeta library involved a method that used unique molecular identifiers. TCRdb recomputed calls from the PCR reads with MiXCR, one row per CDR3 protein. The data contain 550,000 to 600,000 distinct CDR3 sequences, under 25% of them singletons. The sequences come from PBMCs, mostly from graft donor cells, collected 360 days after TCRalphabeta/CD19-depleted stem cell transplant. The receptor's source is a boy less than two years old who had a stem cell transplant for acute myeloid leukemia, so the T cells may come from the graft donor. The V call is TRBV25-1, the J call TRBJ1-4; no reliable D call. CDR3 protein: CASSEYNQRGEKLFF. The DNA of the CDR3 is TGTGCCAGCAGTGAATATAACCAGCGGGGTGAAAAACTGTTTTTT.